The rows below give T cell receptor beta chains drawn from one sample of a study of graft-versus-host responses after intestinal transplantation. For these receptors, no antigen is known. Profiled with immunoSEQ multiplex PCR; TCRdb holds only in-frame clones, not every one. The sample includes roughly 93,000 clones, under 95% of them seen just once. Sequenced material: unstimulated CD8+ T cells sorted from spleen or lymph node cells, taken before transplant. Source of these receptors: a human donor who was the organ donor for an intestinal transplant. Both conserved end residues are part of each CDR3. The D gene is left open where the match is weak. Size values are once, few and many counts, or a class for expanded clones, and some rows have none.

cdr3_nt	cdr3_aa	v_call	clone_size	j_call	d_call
TGCGCCAGCAGCCAAGATGTTGGGGTAGCGGGGCACAATGAGCAGTTCTTC	CASSQDVGVAGHNEQFF	TRBV4-3	-	TRBJ2-1	TRBD2
TGTGCCAGCAGTGAATCAGCGGGGGCAGGGTACGAGCAGTACTTC	CASSESAGAGYEQYF	TRBV2	-	TRBJ2-7	TRBD2
TGTGCCAGCAGCCAAGTCCGGCCGGGGGGGCCTTGGTACGAGCAGTACTTC	CASSQVRPGGPWYEQYF	TRBV4-2	-	TRBJ2-7	TRBD2
TGTGCCAGCGCGGGGAACACTGAAGCTTTCTTT	CASAGNTEAFF	TRBV6-6	-	TRBJ1-1	-
TGTGCCAGCAGCCGACTAGCGTGGGGCGTCGAGCAGTTCTTC	CASSRLAWGVEQFF	TRBV27	-	TRBJ2-1	TRBD2
TGTGCCATCCCGAGAGGACTTAATGGCTACACCTTC	CAIPRGLNGYTF	TRBV10-3	-	TRBJ1-2	-
TGTGCCAGCAGTACTCTGAACACTGAAGCTTTCTTT	CASSTLNTEAFF	TRBV27	-	TRBJ1-1	-
TGTGCCAGAGCTGACAGTAACTATGGCTACACCTTC	CARADSNYGYTF	TRBV2	-	TRBJ1-2	-
TGCGCCAGCAGCTATCTAGCGGGGGGAGCCGGGGAGCTGTTTTTT	CASSYLAGGAGELFF	TRBV5-1	-	TRBJ2-2	TRBD2
TGTGCCAGCAGTGAATTGCTAGGGGGCGAGGAAAAACTGTTTTTT	CASSELLGGEEKLFF	TRBV25-1	-	TRBJ1-4	TRBD1
TGTGCCAGCAGTTTATTCGGGACAGAGACCTACGAGCAGTACTTC	CASSLFGTETYEQYF	TRBV27	-	TRBJ2-7	TRBD1
TGCGCCAGCAGCCACGAAGTCCGTCAGTACGAGCAGTACTTC	CASSHEVRQYEQYF	TRBV4-1	-	TRBJ2-7	-
TGTGCCAGTAGTCCAGGGCCTGGCTACACCTTC	CASSPGPGYTF	TRBV19	few	TRBJ1-2	-
TGTGCCAGCAGCACATTACAGGGTACGCACGAGCAGTACTTC	CASSTLQGTHEQYF	TRBV7-9	few	TRBJ2-7	-
TGTGCCAGCAGCCAAGATGACTCTCTGGAGGAAAGCTATGGCTACACCTTC	CASSQDDSLEESYGYTF	TRBV4-2	-	TRBJ1-2	-
TGTGCCAGCACCGATAAGTCCCAGGGGTCACCCCTCCACTTT	CASTDKSQGSPLHF	TRBV13	-	TRBJ1-6	-
TGTGCCAGCAGCTGGGGGACAGGGGGCAGCTACGAGCAGTACTTC	CASSWGTGGSYEQYF	TRBV27	-	TRBJ2-7	TRBD1
TGTGCCAGCAGTGAACTAGCACAGGGGGCACTCGGAAAACTGTTTTTT	CASSELAQGALGKLFF	TRBV6-1	-	TRBJ1-4	TRBD1
TGTGCCAGCAGCGTCGTTCCTGGGGAGGGGCGGGAGACCCAGTACTTC	CASSVVPGEGRETQYF	TRBV7-9	-	TRBJ2-5	TRBD2
TGTGCCTGGAGGCAGACAGTGAACACTGAAGCTTTCTTT	CAWRQTVNTEAFF	TRBV30	-	TRBJ1-1	-
TGTGCCAGCGTGGGCACCGCCTACGAGCAGTACTTC	CASVGTAYEQYF	TRBV6-1	few	TRBJ2-7	-
TGTGCCAGCAGTGAGCGGGGGGGCCCCTACAATGAGCAGTTCTTC	CASSERGGPYNEQFF	TRBV2	once	TRBJ2-1	TRBD2
TGTGCCAGCAGTTTTTGGAGGGAACAAGAGACCCAGTACTTC	CASSFWREQETQYF	TRBV28	-	TRBJ2-5	-
TGCGCCAGCAGCCAAGAAACAGGGACCTACGAGCAGTACTTC	CASSQETGTYEQYF	TRBV4-3	few	TRBJ2-7	-
TGTGCCAGCAGGTCGGGACTAGCGGGAGCAAGGACCGGGGAGCTGTTTTTT	CASRSGLAGARTGELFF	TRBV4-2	-	TRBJ2-2	TRBD2
TGTGCCAGTAGTACCAGACAGGGGTTCGACGAGCAGTACTTC	CASSTRQGFDEQYF	TRBV19	-	TRBJ2-7	TRBD1
TGTGCCAGTAGTATAGGTGGAGGTTGGAATCAGCCCCAGCATTTT	CASSIGGGWNQPQHF	TRBV19	-	TRBJ1-5	-
TGCGCCAGCAGCTTGTCGTCCTACTACGAGCAGTACTTC	CASSLSSYYEQYF	TRBV5-1	-	TRBJ2-7	-
TGCGCCAGCAGTGCGCCAGTCCAAGAGACCCAGTACTTC	CASSAPVQETQYF	TRBV10-2	-	TRBJ2-5	-
TGTGCCAGCAGCTTGGCTGGCCTCTTCCCCACTGAAGCTTTCTTT	CASSLAGLFPTEAFF	TRBV5-6	-	TRBJ1-1	-
TGTGCCAGCAGCCAAGATGAGGGTGAGCAGTTCTTC	CASSQDEGEQFF	TRBV4-2	-	TRBJ2-1	-
TGTGCCAGCAGCTTCGGTGACGGGGAGCTGTTTTTT	CASSFGDGELFF	TRBV7-9	-	TRBJ2-2	-
TGTGCCATCAGTCGGACTAGCGGGGGAGGAGAGACCCAGTACTTC	CAISRTSGGGETQYF	TRBV10-3	-	TRBJ2-5	TRBD2
TGCGCCAGCAGCTTCCCAGGGGAGACCCAGTACTTC	CASSFPGETQYF	TRBV5-1	-	TRBJ2-5	-
TGTGCCAGCAGCTTAACAGGGGGCAATGAGCAGTTCTTC	CASSLTGGNEQFF	TRBV7-3	-	TRBJ2-1	-
TGTGCCTGGAGTGTACCCCCCTTGAGGGCTTTCTTT	CAWSVPPLRAFF	TRBV30	-	TRBJ1-1	-
TGTGCCAGCAGCTGGCGACAGGTACACTACGAGCAGTACTTC	CASSWRQVHYEQYF	TRBV5-6	-	TRBJ2-7	-
TGTGCCAGTACCGGGGATAGCAATCAGCCCCAGCATTTT	CASTGDSNQPQHF	TRBV19	-	TRBJ1-5	-
TGTGCCAGCAGTCCGTGGACAGGGGGGGCTAACTATGGCTACACCTTC	CASSPWTGGANYGYTF	TRBV28	few	TRBJ1-2	TRBD1
TGTGCCAGCAGCTTAGCGGATGAGGCCAATGAGCAGTTCTTC	CASSLADEANEQFF	TRBV7-9	-	TRBJ2-1	-
TGTGCCAGCAGTTCGCGGGGGGTTACCTACGAGCAGTACTTC	CASSSRGVTYEQYF	TRBV6-6	-	TRBJ2-7	TRBD2
TGTGCCAGCAGGGAACAGGGTCGGTTTTGGGAAAAACTGTTTTTT	CASREQGRFWEKLFF	TRBV27	-	TRBJ1-4	-
TGTGCCAGCAGTCTGGGGGGGGACTACAATAATGAGCAGTTCTTC	CASSLGGDYNNEQFF	TRBV9	-	TRBJ2-1	TRBD2
TGCGCCAGCAGCCCAAGGGACACAGGATACGAGCAGTACTTC	CASSPRDTGYEQYF	TRBV4-1	-	TRBJ2-7	-
TGTGCCAGCAGCCCTCCCGACAGCAGCTCCTACAATGAGCAGTTCTTC	CASSPPDSSSYNEQFF	TRBV13	-	TRBJ2-1	-
TGTGCCAGCAGCTCCGGACAGGGGGGTAAAGCTGAAGCTTTCTTT	CASSSGQGGKAEAFF	TRBV9	-	TRBJ1-1	TRBD1
TGTGCCAGCAGCCCCTGGGACTTTATAAATGAGCAGTTCTTC	CASSPWDFINEQFF	TRBV9	-	TRBJ2-1	-